Shown below are 5 T cell receptor beta chains from a single sample sequenced in a study of blood T cell repertoires in COVID-19. The data were produced by immunoSEQ multiplex PCR, yet TCRdb's version contains in-frame clones alone and is incomplete. The sample lists around 70,000 clones, about 91% occurring once. Sequencing was performed on peripheral blood. All receptors derive from a human donor in a cohort sampled during active COVID-19.

The CDR3 region is CASSQDNLGDSGRAPEYF. Written as DNA, the CDR3 is TGTGCCAGCAGCCAAGATAATTTAGGTGATAGCGGGAGGGCCCCGGAGTACTTC. The rearrangement uses TRBV4-2 and TRBJ2-5, with TRBD2 matching 11 bases. From germline, CDR1 is LGHNA and CDR2 YNFKEQ. The CDR3 is 18 amino acids. Germline trimming cut 0 bases from V and 12 bases from J; bases unmatched to any gene: 18.

This chain links TRBV9 with TRBJ2-1, with 7 bases that match TRBD2. The CDR3 has 13 amino acids. Per germline, CDR1 SGDLS and CDR2 YYNGEE. V lost 3 bases, J lost 6 bases, and 3 bases stayed unmatched. The CDR3, as DNA: TGTGCCAGCAGCGCGGGACTATTCAATGAGCAGTTCTTC. Protein sequence: CASSAGLFNEQFF.

The rearrangement links TRBV24-1 to TRBJ1-1; D perhaps matches TRBD1 (6 bases). Germline CDR1 KGHDR, CDR2 SFDVKD. V dropped 1 base and J dropped 4 bases, with 21 bases sitting between them. This CDR3 region has 18 residues. The CDR3 bases are TGTGCCACCAGTGATTTTAGAGAGGGGGATGCGGTTACCACTGAAGCTTTCTTT. The encoded protein is CATSDFREGDAVTTEAFF.

The chain couples TRBV27 to TRBJ2-1, with D maybe TRBD1 (5 bases). The CDR3 loop spans 15 amino acids. CDR1 and CDR2 from the germline V gene are MNHEY and SMNVEV (reference sequence). Trimming removed 5 bases at V and 6 bases at J, with 17 bases between. The CDR3 spells CASSTPPQGGNEQFF. CDR3 sequence (DNA): TGTGCCAGCAGTACCCCCCCCCAGGGTGGCAATGAGCAGTTCTTC.

J is TRBJ1-3 and V is TRBV28, with D possibly TRBD1 on 6 matching bases. The V gene's germline CDR1 is MDHEN and CDR2 SYDVKM. Trimming shortened V by 6 bases and J by 0 bases, and 15 bases separated the two germline ends. The CDR3 spans 16 residues. CDR3 sequence reads: CASSPRGKSSGNTIYF. CDR3 sequence (DNA): TGTGCCAGCAGCCCCAGGGGAAAGAGCTCTGGAAACACCATATATTTT.